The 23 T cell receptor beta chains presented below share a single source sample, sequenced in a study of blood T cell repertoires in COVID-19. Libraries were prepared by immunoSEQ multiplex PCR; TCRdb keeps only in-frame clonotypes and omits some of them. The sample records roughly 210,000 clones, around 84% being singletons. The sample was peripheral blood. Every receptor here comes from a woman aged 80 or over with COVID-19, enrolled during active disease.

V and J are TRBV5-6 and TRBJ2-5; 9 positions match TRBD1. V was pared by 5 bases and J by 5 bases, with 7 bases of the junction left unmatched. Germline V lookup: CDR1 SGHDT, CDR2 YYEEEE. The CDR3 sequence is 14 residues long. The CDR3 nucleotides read TGTGCCAGCAGTCGGACAGGGGCGGAGGAGACCCAGTACTTC. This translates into CASSRTGAEETQYF.

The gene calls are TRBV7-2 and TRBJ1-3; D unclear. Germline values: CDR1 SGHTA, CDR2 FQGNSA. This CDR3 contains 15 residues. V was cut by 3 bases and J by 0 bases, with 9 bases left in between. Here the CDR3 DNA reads TGTGCCAGCAGCTTCACTATACACTCTGGAAACACCATATATTTT. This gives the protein CASSFTIHSGNTIYF.

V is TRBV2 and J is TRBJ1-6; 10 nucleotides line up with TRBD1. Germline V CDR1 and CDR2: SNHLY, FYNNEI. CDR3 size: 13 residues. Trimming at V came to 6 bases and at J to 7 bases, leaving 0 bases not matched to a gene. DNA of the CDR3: TGTGCCAGCAGGGGACAGGGGAATTCACCCCTCCACTTT. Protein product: CASRGQGNSPLHF.

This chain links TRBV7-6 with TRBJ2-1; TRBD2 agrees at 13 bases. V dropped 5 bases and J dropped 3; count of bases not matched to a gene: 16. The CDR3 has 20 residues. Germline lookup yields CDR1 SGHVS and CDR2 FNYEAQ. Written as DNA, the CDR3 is TGTGCCAGCAGCCCGACTAGCGGGGGGCTCCGCCTTGCGATCTACAATGAGCAGTTCTTC. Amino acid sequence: CASSPTSGGLRLAIYNEQFF. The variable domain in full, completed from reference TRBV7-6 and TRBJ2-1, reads GAGVSQSPRYKVTKRGQDVALRCDPISGHVSLYWYRQALGQGPEFLTYFNYEAQQDKSGLPNDRFSAERPEGSISTLTIQRTEQRDSAMYRCASSPTSGGLRLAIYNEQFFGPGTRLTVL.

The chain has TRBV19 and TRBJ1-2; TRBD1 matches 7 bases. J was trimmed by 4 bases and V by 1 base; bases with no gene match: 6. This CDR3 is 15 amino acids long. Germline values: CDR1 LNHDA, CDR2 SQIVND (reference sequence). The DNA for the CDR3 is TGTGCCAGTAGTATAGGAGGGGGCCCTCTCTATGGCTACACCTTC. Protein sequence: CASSIGGGPLYGYTF.

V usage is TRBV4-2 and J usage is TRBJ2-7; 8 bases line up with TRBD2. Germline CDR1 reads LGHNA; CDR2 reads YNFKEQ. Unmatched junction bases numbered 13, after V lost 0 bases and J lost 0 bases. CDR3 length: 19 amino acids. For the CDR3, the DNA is TGTGCCAGCAGCCAAGAAGCAGGTAGCGGGACCTCGAGCTCCTACGAGCAGTACTTC. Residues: CASSQEAGSGTSSSYEQYF.

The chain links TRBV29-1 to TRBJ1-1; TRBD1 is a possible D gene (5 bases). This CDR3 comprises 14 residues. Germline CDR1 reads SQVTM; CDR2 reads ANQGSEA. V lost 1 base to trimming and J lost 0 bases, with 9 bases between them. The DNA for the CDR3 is TGCAGCGTTGAAGGGGGGGGATTGAACACTGAAGCTTTCTTT. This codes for CSVEGGGLNTEAFF.

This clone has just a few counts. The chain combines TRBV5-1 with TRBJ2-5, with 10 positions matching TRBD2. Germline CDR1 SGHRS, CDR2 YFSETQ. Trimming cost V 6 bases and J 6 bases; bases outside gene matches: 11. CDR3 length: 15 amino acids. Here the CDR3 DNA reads TGCGCCAGCACCTTTTTAGCGGGGGGCGGAAAGACCCAGTACTTC. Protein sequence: CASTFLAGGGKTQYF.

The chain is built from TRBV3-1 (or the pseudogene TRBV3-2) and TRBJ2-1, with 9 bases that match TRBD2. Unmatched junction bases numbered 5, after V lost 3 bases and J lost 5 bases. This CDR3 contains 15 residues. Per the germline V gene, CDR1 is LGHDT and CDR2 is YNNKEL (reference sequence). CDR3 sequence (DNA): TGTGCCAGCAGCCAGGTAGCGGGGGCAGACAATGAGCAGTTCTTC. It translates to CASSQVAGADNEQFF.

Written as DNA, the CDR3 is TGTGCCAGCACCGCAGGACAGAGCTCTGGAAACACCATATATTTT. Its translation is CASTAGQSSGNTIYF. The genes are TRBV7-8 and TRBJ1-3, with TRBD1 as a possible D gene (6 bases). V was cut by 7 bases and J by 0 bases, with 13 bases left in between. The CDR3 has 15 residues. The V gene's germline CDR1 is SGHVS and CDR2 FQNEAQ.

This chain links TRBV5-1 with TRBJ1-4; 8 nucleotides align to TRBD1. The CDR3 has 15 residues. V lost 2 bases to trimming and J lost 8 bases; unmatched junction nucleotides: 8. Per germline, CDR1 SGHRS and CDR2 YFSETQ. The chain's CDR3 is CASSFQGAVREKLFF. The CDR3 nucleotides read TGCGCCAGCAGCTTCCAGGGGGCTGTTCGAGAAAAACTGTTTTTT.

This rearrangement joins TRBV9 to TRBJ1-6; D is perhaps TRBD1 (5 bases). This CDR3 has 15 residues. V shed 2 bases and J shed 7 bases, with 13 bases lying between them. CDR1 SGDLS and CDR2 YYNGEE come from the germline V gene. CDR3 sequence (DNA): TGTGCCAGCAGCGTGGACGGAGACAGAAATTCACCCCTCCACTTT. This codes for CASSVDGDRNSPLHF.

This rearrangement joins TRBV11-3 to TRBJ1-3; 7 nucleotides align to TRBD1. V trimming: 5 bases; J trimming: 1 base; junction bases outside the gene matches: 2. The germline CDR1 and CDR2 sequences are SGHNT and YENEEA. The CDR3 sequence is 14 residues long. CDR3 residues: CASSPGGSGNTIYF. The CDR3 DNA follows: TGTGCCAGCAGCCCAGGGGGATCTGGAAACACCATATATTTT.

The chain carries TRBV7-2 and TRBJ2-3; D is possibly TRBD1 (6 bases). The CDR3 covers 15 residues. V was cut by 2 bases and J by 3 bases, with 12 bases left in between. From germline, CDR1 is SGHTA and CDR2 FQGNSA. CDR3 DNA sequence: TGTGCCAGCAGCTTAACGCTGACAGGAACAGATACGCAGTATTTT. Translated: CASSLTLTGTDTQYF. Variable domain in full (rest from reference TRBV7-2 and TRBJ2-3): GAGVSQSPSNKVTEKGKDVELRCDPISGHTALYWYRQSLGQGLEFLIYFQGNSAPDKSGLPSDRFSAERTGGSVSTLTIQRTQQEDSAVYLCASSLTLTGTDTQYFGPGTRLTVL.

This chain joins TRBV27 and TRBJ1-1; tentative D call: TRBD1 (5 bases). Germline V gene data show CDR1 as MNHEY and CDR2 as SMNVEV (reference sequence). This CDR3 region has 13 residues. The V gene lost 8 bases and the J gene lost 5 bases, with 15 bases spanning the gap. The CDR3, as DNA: TGTGCCAGCTCCCAGGGCAGTTGGACTGAAGCTTTCTTT. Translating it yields CASSQGSWTEAFF.

The CDR3 loop is CSVTNRGGYTF. In nucleotides, the CDR3 is TGCAGCGTTACGAACAGGGGGGGCTACACCTTC. The chain recombines TRBV29-1 with TRBJ1-2, with 8 bases lining up with TRBD1. CDR3 length: 11 amino acids. The germline gives CDR1 SQVTM, CDR2 ANQGSEA. The ends lost 5 bases at V and 8 bases at J; junction bases unmatched: 4.

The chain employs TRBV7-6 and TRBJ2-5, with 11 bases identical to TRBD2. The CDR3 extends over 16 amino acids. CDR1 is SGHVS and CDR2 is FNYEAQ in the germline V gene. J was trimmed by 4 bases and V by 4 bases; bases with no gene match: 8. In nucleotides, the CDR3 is TGTGCCAGCAGCTCGCAAGTAGCGGGGGGGAGAGAGACCCAGTACTTC. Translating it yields CASSSQVAGGRETQYF.

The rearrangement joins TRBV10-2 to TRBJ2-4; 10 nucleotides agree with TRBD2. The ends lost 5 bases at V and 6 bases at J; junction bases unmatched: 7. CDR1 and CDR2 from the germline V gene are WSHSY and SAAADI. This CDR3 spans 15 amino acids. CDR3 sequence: CASSFSGGEGNIQYF. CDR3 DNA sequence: TGCGCCAGCAGTTTCAGCGGGGGGGAAGGAAACATTCAGTACTTC.

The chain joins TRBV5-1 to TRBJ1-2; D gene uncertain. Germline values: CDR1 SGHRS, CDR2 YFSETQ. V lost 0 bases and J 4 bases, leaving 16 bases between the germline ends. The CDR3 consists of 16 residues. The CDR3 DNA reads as TGCGCCAGCAGCTTGGACGTCGGGGATCGTACCTATGGCTACACCTTC. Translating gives CASSLDVGDRTYGYTF.

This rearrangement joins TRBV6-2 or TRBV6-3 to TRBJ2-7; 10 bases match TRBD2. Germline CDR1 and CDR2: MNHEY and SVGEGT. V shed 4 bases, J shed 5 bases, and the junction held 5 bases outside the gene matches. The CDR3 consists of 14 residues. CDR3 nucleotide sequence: TGTGCCAGCAGTTCAGCGGGGGGGCCCAACGAGCAGTACTTC. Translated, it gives CASSSAGGPNEQYF.

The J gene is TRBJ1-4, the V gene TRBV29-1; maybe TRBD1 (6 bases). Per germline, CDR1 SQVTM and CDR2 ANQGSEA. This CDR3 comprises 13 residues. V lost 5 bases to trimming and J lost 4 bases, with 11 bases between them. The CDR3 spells CSVTGLGNEKLFF. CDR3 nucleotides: TGCAGCGTTACAGGGTTGGGTAATGAAAAACTGTTTTTT.

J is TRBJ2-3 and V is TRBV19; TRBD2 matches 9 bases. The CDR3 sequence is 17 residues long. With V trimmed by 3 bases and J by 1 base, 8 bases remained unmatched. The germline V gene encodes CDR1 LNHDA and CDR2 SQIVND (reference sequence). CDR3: CASSILPAGGRTDTQYF. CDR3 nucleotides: TGTGCCAGTAGTATCCTCCCAGCGGGGGGCCGCACAGATACGCAGTATTTT.

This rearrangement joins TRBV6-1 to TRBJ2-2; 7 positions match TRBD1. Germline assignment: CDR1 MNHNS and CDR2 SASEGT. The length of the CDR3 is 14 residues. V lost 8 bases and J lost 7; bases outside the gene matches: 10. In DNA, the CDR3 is TGTGCCAGCCAGTTACGACAGGGCAACGGGGAGCTGTTTTTT. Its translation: CASQLRQGNGELFF.